This T cell receptor beta chain came from a study of pediatric ulcerative colitis (dated by TCRdb to between 2017 and 2020). Concerning the study at large: From nine newly diagnosed, treatment-naive pediatric ulcerative colitis patients and four non-IBD control children, paired blood and rectal samples were collected. Study-wide findings and limitations: For technical reasons, the blood samples of two patients yielded substantially fewer templates, so those samples were excluded from the blood-rectal overlap analysis. Clonal overlap between a subject's own blood and rectum was significantly greater in ulcerative colitis patients than in controls, which suggests more T cell trafficking to inflamed tissue. Rectal repertoire features separated controls, mild-moderate and acute severe colitis patients; acute severe colitis showed reduced rectal diversity due to clonal expansions. The healthy control group was small, consisting of only a handful of individuals. T cells from blood may have been included in the rectal pinch biopsies, particularly in patients with overt colitis. Because the repertoires came from total lymphocyte DNA, rare subsets such as regulatory T cells may have patterns that are not reflected. Two rectal CDR3 clonotypes were present in all ulcerative colitis patients and in none of the controls.

A word on this clone: Its binding antigen is unknown. No qualities accompany the bases; no much larger clone lies one base away.

Through the immunoSEQ TRB Survey service, multiplex V and J primers were used to amplify rearranged CDR3 beta regions from genomic DNA. To keep sequencing depth equal across samples, survey-level depth of up to 500,000 reads per sample was applied. Libraries were purified and pooled, and sequencing was performed on Illumina technology. The paper's processing steps were these. immunoSEQ online tools were used for productive clonality, sample overlap, pairwise scatters, CDR3 beta length, V/D/J gene usage and productiveness. Calculated diversity was the number of unique rearrangements divided by total templates times 100; Shannon and Simpson indices were also computed. Principal component analysis was performed on Z-score normalized data with the R prcomp function and the ggbiplot package. Blood-rectal clonal overlap within each subject was quantified with Morisita's index. Sourced from immuneACCESS, this table was stored by TCRdb with only in-frame sequences that have V and J called. A share of the clones is absent; for the studies checked, an unresolved V gene accounts for under half, and the remainder has no known explanation. V and J calls and clone size are copied from that table; D and trimming were computed from the DNA. Counted in this sample were around 16,000 clones; 80% of them appeared once. The ten largest account for around 6.9% of the sample.

The germline V gene provides CDR1 SGHTA and CDR2 FQGNSA. There are 15 amino acids in the CDR3, from cysteine to phenylalanine inclusive. Left in the record is the CDR3 DNA by itself, 45 bases read in frame from the first base. V has 8 bases trimmed and J has 3 bases trimmed; junction bases matching no gene number 5. During colonoscopy, one to two pinch biopsies were obtained from the rectum for research purposes. In controls, colonoscopy was performed for suspected IBD, macroscopically and histologically normal endoscopy was observed, and no IBD diagnosis was made within the following year. Before DNA isolation, rectal biopsies were subjected to proteinase K digestion. The Wizard kit (Promega) was used to extract genomic DNA from the blood and intestinal samples.

The sequence links TRBV7-2 to TRBJ2-7, with 15 bases in between that match TRBD2. The clonotype was recovered from a boy younger than 18 who was a control in a study of pediatric ulcerative colitis. Sample: gut tissue. CDR3 sequence: CASGTSGGSHYEQYF. The base sequence is TGTGCCAGCGGGACTAGCGGGGGGTCACACTACGAGCAGTACTTC.